This T cell receptor (beta chain) was documented in a study of technical replicates of blood from a handful of donors. Germline CDR1 is SEHNR and CDR2 is FQNEAQ (reference sequence). The CDR3 loop spans 12 amino acids. J was trimmed by 7 bases and V by 5 bases; bases with no gene match: 4. Sequencing was performed with immunoSEQ multiplex PCR; in TCRdb, only in-frame clones are kept and a portion is missing. The sample has about 80,000 clones; 97% are singletons. The specimen was T cells isolated from PBMCs. The chain couples TRBV7-9 to TRBJ1-1, with TRBD1 matching over 7 bases. The origin of this receptor is a human donor in good health. The CDR3 here is CASSPQGYEAFF. The CDR3 bases are TGTGCCAGCAGCCCACAGGGGTATGAAGCTTTCTTT. The full variable domain, its missing parts supplied by reference TRBV7-9 and TRBJ1-1, is DTGVSQNPRHKITKRGQNVTFRCDPISEHNRLYWYRQTLGQGPEFLTYFQNEAQLEKSRLLSDRFSAERPKGSFSTLEIQRTEQGDSAMYLCASSPQGYEAFFGQGTRLTVV.